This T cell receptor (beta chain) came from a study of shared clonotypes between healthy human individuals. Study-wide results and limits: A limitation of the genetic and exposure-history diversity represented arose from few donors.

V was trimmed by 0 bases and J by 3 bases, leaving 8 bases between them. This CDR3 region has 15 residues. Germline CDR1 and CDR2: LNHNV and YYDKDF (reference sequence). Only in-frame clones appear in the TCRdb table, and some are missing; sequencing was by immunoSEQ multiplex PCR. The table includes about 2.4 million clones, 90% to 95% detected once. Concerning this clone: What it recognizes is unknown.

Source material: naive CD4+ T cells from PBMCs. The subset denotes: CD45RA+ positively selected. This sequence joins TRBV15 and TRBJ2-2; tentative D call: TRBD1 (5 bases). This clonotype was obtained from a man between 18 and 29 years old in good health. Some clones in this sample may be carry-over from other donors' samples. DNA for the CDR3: TGTGCCACCAGCAGAGAAGGACAAGACACCGGGGAGCTGTTTTTT. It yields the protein CATSREGQDTGELFF.